Sequencing of this T cell receptor beta chain was carried out in a study of T cell responses to AZD1222 COVID-19 vaccine. Clones were read by immunoSEQ multiplex PCR, and TCRdb kept only the in-frame ones, dropping some. Of 77,000 or so clones listed, roughly 88% were seen once; the top ten hold approximately 19%. The CDR3 consists of 13 residues. From germline, CDR1 is ENHRY and CDR2 SYGVKD. With 10 bases removed from V and 0 bases from J, the gap between germline ends came to 13 bases. The chain uses TRBV10-3 and TRBJ2-7; D is uncertain. The sample was peripheral blood, taken on day 0 of AZD1222 vaccination. The sequence was obtained from an adult in good health. CDR3 in amino acids: CATSEQRSYEQYF. Written as DNA, the CDR3 is TGTGCCACCTCGGAGCAGCGCTCCTACGAGCAGTACTTC.